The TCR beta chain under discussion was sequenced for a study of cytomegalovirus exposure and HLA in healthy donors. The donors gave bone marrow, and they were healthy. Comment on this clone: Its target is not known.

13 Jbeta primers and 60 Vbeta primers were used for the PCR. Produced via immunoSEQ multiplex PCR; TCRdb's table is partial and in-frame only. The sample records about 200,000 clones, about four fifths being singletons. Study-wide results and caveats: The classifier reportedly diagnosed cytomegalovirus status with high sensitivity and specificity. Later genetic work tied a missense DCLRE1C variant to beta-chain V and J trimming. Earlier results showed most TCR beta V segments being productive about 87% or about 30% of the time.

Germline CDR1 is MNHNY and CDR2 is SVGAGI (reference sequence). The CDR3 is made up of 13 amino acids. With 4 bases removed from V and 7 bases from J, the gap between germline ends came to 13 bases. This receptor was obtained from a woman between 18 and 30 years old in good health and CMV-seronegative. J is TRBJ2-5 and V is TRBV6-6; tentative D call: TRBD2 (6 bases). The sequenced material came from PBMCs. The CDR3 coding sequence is TGTGCCAGCAGTTCCTTAGTGGGGGGGACCCAGTACTTC. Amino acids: CASSSLVGGTQYF.